One and the same sample provided the 7 T cell receptor beta chains below, sequenced in a study of beta chain features in type 1 diabetes. Isolated RNA was reverse transcribed in full, so expressed TCRB transcripts were sequenced. Method: immunoSEQ multiplex PCR; TCRdb's copy keeps in-frame clones and lacks some. The sample consists of roughly 370,000 clones, about 14% of them appearing once. Specimen: naive CD4+ T cells from blood. These receptors were obtained from a man younger than 45 in good health.

The V gene is TRBV29-1, the J gene TRBJ2-1, with 7 bases lining up with TRBD2. The V and J ends lost 7 bases and 12 bases, in that order; junction bases with no gene match: 21. CDR1 SQVTM and CDR2 ANQGSEA come from the germline V gene. The CDR3 has 15 residues. For the CDR3, the DNA is TGCAGCGGTGTCCCCCAGAAGCCCGGGAGGTGGATGCAGTTCTTC. This sequence encodes CSGVPQKPGRWMQFF.

This clone appeared a few times. The V and J genes are TRBV20-1 and TRBJ1-2, with D unresolved. The CDR3 is 11 amino acids. V was trimmed by 3 bases and J by 4 bases, leaving 6 bases between them. Germline V gene lookup returns CDR1 DFQATT and CDR2 SNEGSKA (reference sequence). This CDR3 reads CSASGLYGYTF. Here the CDR3 DNA reads TGCAGTGCTAGCGGGCTCTATGGCTACACCTTC.

This chain connects TRBV6-5 to TRBJ2-1; possibly TRBD1 or TRBD2 for D (5 bases each). The germline V gene has CDR1 MNHEY and CDR2 SVGAGI. The CDR3 consists of 14 residues. Trimming removed 2 bases from V and 10 bases from J, with 15 bases in between. The CDR3 sequence: CASSYTPRAGEQFF. DNA of the CDR3: TGTGCCAGCAGTTACACGCCGCGGGCAGGGGAGCAGTTCTTC.

CDR3 protein: CASSVVVNTEAFF. DNA of the CDR3: TGTGCCAGCAGCGTAGTAGTGAACACTGAAGCTTTCTTT. V gene TRBV9 combines with J gene TRBJ1-1; D is unresolved. The CDR3 runs 13 residues. CDR1 and CDR2 from the germline V gene are SGDLS and YYNGEE. V was pared by 0 bases and J by 0 bases, with 3 bases between.

This clone has a handful of counts. V is TRBV11-2 and J is TRBJ2-3; a weak D match, TRBD2 (5 bases). Trimming left V 4 bases short and J 1 base short, with 18 bases between. The CDR3 runs to 17 residues. The V gene's germline CDR1 is SGHAT and CDR2 FQNNGV. The CDR3 spells CASSSSDLVEGTDTQYF. CDR3 in DNA: TGTGCCAGCAGCTCCTCCGACCTGGTGGAGGGCACAGATACGCAGTATTTT. The whole variable domain, filled in from reference TRBV11-2 and TRBJ2-3, reads EAGVAQSPRYKIIEKRQSVAFWCNPISGHATLYWYQQILGQGPKLLIQFQNNGVVDDSQLPKDRFSAERLKGVDSTLKIQPAKLEDSAVYLCASSSSDLVEGTDTQYFGPGTRLTVL.

The chain employs TRBV7-9 and TRBJ2-1, with 7 bases that match TRBD1. The CDR3 totals 15 residues. The germline CDR1 and CDR2 sequences are SEHNR and FQNEAQ (reference sequence). Losses at the gene ends were 3 bases for V and 4 bases for J; bases not matched to a gene: 6. This CDR3 reads CASSLTGLEYNEQFF. For the CDR3, the DNA is TGTGCCAGCAGCTTGACAGGGTTAGAATACAATGAGCAGTTCTTC.

This clone has more than one count but fewer than ten. V usage is TRBV2 and J usage is TRBJ2-5; D call uncertain. CDR1 is SNHLY, CDR2 FYNNEI, per germline. The CDR3 totals 10 residues. The germline V and J ends were trimmed by 9 bases and 4 bases, with 6 bases remaining between them. The CDR3 spells CASHRETQYF. DNA for the CDR3: TGTGCCAGTCATAGAGAGACCCAGTACTTC.